This T cell receptor (beta chain) is from a study of TIL therapy for anti-PD-1-resistant metastatic lung cancer (dated by TCRdb to 2020 to 2022). Background for the entire study: Enrolled patients had a median age of about 53 years (range roughly 38-75) and a median tumor PD-L1 proportion score of approximately 6.6%. Clonotypes were tracked across tumor, expanded TIL product and serial blood samples by T cell receptor beta sequencing of tumor and peripheral blood. A median non-synonymous tumor mutation burden of about 1.5 mutations per megabase was determined across the cohort by whole-exome sequencing. Most of the cohort had lung adenocarcinoma, a handful of tumors were EGFR-mutant and two were ALK-rearranged, and half of the patients were current or former smokers. Broader findings and caveats from the paper: Higher clonality and lower diversity were observed in expanded TIL cultures than in baseline intratumoral T cells (median clonality around 5.9% vs 31%, p < 0.0001). Generalizability was limited because the cohort was highly selected, with more treatment-naive, never-smoker and oncogene-addicted patients included than is typical. Clonal turnover during TIL culture was high, and many clones enriched in the product were not detected in the baseline tumor, suggesting clonal contraction rather than faithful expansion. The study protocol defined all tumor marker inferences as exploratory.

TCR beta CDR3 regions were amplified from genomic DNA with the immunoSEQ v3 hsTCRB kit using bias-controlled multiplex PCR. The TCR libraries were sequenced on an Illumina NextSeq 500 to 1.5 million to 2 million read pairs for survey level or about 5-6.5 million read pairs for deep level. In the source study's methods: Clonality was reported by immunoSEQ Analyzer software, which also assigned V, D and J genes and filtered out non-productive sequences. Repertoires were compared by productive Simpson clonality and by the Morisita overlap index of productive TRB rearrangements between infused TIL and blood. The clones in this table, taken by TCRdb from immuneACCESS, are in-frame only. Not every clone is retained; where verified, under half of the shortfall comes from an unresolved V gene, and the cause of the rest is unknown. D and trimming were read from the DNA, whereas the V and J calls and clone size are those reported in that table. The sample table records about 12,000 clones; approximately 59% of these occur just once. 6% to 8% of the sample is held by the ten biggest clonotypes.

For this clone: There is no known antigen for this receptor. No base quality values were provided; no much bigger clone lies one nucleotide off.

The CDR3 has 15 amino acids, counting the end cysteine and phenylalanine. CDR3 DNA is the only sequence kept; it has 45 bases, read in frame from the first base. V is cut by 3 bases and J by 3 bases, and the space between the germline ends is 12 bases. CDR1 and CDR2 were assigned from the germline V gene (reference sequence) as MNHEY and SMNVEV. The sample's time point label, in plain terms: pre-treatment sample, taken before nivolumab and TIL therapy. The baseline tumor samples, taken from the same resection that was used to grow TIL, were excised metastases, most often pleural nodules or supraclavicular lymph nodes. Tumors were harvested prior to any PD-1/PD-L1 blockade, after which nivolumab was administered to patients, and lymphodepletion, expanded TIL infusion and IL-2 were given to patients who progressed. Adults with stage 4 NSCLC were enrolled from October 2017 to early 2020 in a dual-center phase I trial. Samples came from a single-arm, open-label phase I trial of tumor-infiltrating lymphocyte therapy with nivolumab in advanced non-small cell lung cancer. For each resected tumor, portions were snap-frozen in liquid nitrogen and kept at -80 degrees C. Using laser-capture macrodissection, tumor regions of interest were selected on H&E sections, then pulverized into approximately 16 mg aliquots and extracted using Qiagen Allprep kits.

The sample here was tumor tissue, taken at baseline. Recombination joined TRBV27 with TRBJ2-1; TRBD1 could be the D gene, as 5 bases match. The sequence was collected from a person aged 25 to 79 with non-small cell lung cancer. CDR3 reads: CASSFFQGSYNEQFF. Read as DNA, the sequence is TGTGCCAGCAGTTTCTTCCAGGGTAGCTACAATGAGCAGTTCTTC.